Shown below are 3 T cell receptor beta chains from a single sample sequenced in a study of OX40 agonist ivuxolimab in advanced cancers. Libraries were prepared by immunoSEQ multiplex PCR; TCRdb keeps only in-frame clonotypes and omits some of them. The profile shows 44,000 or so clones, approximately 80% of them singletons. Here the sequenced sample was CD4+ or CD8+ T cells sorted from blood, taken in a trial of the OX40 agonist ivuxolimab. Receptors originate from an adult with an advanced solid tumor such as melanoma, head and neck, liver or kidney cancer.

The chain employs TRBV27 and TRBJ1-4; tentatively, D is TRBD1 (6 bases). The CDR3 loop spans 14 amino acids. CDR1 and CDR2 from the germline V gene are MNHEY and SMNVEV (reference sequence). V was shortened by 3 bases and J by 8 bases, with 13 bases between the two germline ends. The CDR3 region is CASSFTGNLEKLFF. CDR3 nucleotides: TGTGCCAGCAGTTTCACAGGGAACCTGGAAAAACTGTTTTTT. Drawing the rest from reference TRBV27 and TRBJ1-4, the complete variable domain is EAQVTQNPRYLITVTGKKLTVTCSQNMNHEYMSWYRQDPGLGLRQIYYSMNVEVTDKGDVPEGYKVSRKEKRNFPLILESPSPNQTSLYFCASSFTGNLEKLFFGSGTQLSVL.

This chain links TRBV30 with TRBJ1-1; possible D gene TRBD1, 5 bases. CDR3 size: 14 residues. V shed 2 bases and J shed 3 bases, with 13 bases lying between them. CDR1 GTSNPN and CDR2 SVGIG come from the germline V gene (reference sequence). CDR3 in amino acids: CAWSPGGDHTEAFF. The DNA of the CDR3 is TGTGCCTGGAGTCCGGGAGGGGACCACACTGAAGCTTTCTTT.

The rearrangement links TRBV19 to TRBJ2-7; 10 bases match TRBD1. CDR3 length equals 15 residues. The germline V gene encodes CDR1 LNHDA and CDR2 SQIVND (reference sequence). V lost 5 bases to trimming and J lost 2 bases; unmatched junction nucleotides: 6. CDR3 residues: CASSSRQGAAYEQYF. The CDR3, as DNA: TGTGCCAGTAGTTCGCGACAGGGGGCGGCCTACGAGCAGTACTTC. The variable domain in full, completed from reference TRBV19 and TRBJ2-7, reads DGGITQSPKYLFRKEGQNVTLSCEQNLNHDAMYWYRQDPGQGLRLIYYSQIVNDFQKGDIAEGYSVSREKKESFPLTVTSAQKNPTAFYLCASSSRQGAAYEQYFGPGTRLTVT.